The sequence of this T cell receptor beta chain was determined in a study of early T cells in non-severe SARS-CoV-2 infection (dated by TCRdb to the early 2020s). As for the study more broadly: Because TCR sequencing was done on bulk RNA from unsorted whole blood, the alpha and beta chains could not be paired. The research as a whole found: VDJdb matching was skewed toward anti-spike CD8 responses, so virus-specific expansions were likely underestimated and private and CD4 specificities were missed.

This was a case-control study nested in a cohort of healthcare workers in London, UK, who had nasopharyngeal swab PCR tests and blood samples taken every week. Healthcare workers were recruited between 23 and 31 March 2020, during the week of the UK lockdown, and were followed weekly for up to about 15 weeks. Library generation was performed with 5' RACE. The instrument was a NextSeq 500. In the TCR library protocol, unique molecular identifiers were attached to individual cDNA molecules to correct for PCR bias and sequencing error. Sequencing covered both TCR alpha and beta chains, and within each sample the abundances of alpha and beta sequences were tightly co-correlated. The study's processing was this. Decombinator V4 was used to annotate the V gene, J gene and CDR3 of the TCR sequences. Expanded TCRs were defined as changing significantly between any two time points under a Poisson model with p below 0.0001. TCR abundances were normalised to the total number of TCRs sequenced per sample and were expressed as counts per million. MAIT TCRs were defined by TRAV1-2 paired with TRAJ12, TRAJ20 or TRAJ33, and iNKT TCRs by TRAV10 paired with TRAJ18. VDJdb, accessed 1 November 2021, was searched for CMV, EBV and SARS-CoV-2 annotated TCRs, with TCRs annotated for multiple antigens excluded. TCRdb's own reprocessing of the public reads used fastp at Q25 and MiXCR and kept productive beta chains. Duplicate CDR3 protein sequences are folded into a single record with the most common DNA and genes. TCRdb's processing, not the authors' own work, is the source of the V and J calls. This sample lists 68,000 or so distinct CDR3 sequences; about 12% were detected once. The top ten hold about 1.7% of the sample.

Worth noting for this clonotype: Its antigen is not yet known. No base qualities exist here, and no much larger clone lies one base off it.

V is cut by 6 bases and J by 2 bases, and the space between the germline ends is 13 bases. There are 13 amino acids in the CDR3, from cysteine to phenylalanine inclusive. Left in the record is the CDR3 DNA by itself, 39 bases read in frame from the first base. Per the germline V gene (reference sequence), DFQATT is the CDR1 and SNEGSKA is the CDR2. The specimen sequenced was whole blood. Recombination linked TRBV20-1 to TRBJ2-5, with no D gene named confidently. This clonotype was sampled from an adult who was a healthcare worker with PCR-confirmed SARS-CoV-2 infection or an uninfected control (not recorded which). At the DNA level, the sequence is TGCAGTGCCTCCGGACGGATTCAAGAGACCCAGTACTTC. Its protein reads: CSASGRIQETQYF.